A selection of T cell receptor beta chains follows, all from one sample in a study of Graves' ophthalmopathy and Graves' hyperthyroidism. TCRdb processed the multiplex PCR reads anew with MiXCR; each CDR3 protein has one entry. The repertoire holds about 700,000 distinct CDR3 sequences, with approximately 40% as singletons. Sequencing was performed on peripheral blood. The receptors were gathered from an adult man with Graves' ophthalmopathy. Both conserved end residues are part of each CDR3. D genes are given only for firm matches. Only some rows state a clone size, as once, few, many or a class for expanded clones.

V: TRBV5-6
size: NA
J: TRBJ1-3
D: NA
DNA: TGTGCCAGCAGCGGGTGGACCTCTGGAAACACCATATATTTT
CDR3: CASSGWTSGNTIYF

V: TRBV6-5
size: NA
J: TRBJ1-6
D: NA
DNA: TGTGCCAGCAGTTACTCGGGGGCCAGAAATTCACCCCTCCACTTT
CDR3: CASSYSGARNSPLHF

V: TRBV10-1
size: many
J: TRBJ2-2
D: NA
DNA: TGCGCCAGCAGTGCGGGGAACACCGGGGAGCTGTTTTTT
CDR3: CASSAGNTGELFF

V: TRBV7-2
size: many
J: TRBJ1-4
D: NA
DNA: TGTGCCAGCAACAAAGGACAGATTAATGAAAAACTGTTTTTT
CDR3: CASNKGQINEKLFF

V: TRBV20-1
size: NA
J: TRBJ1-1
D: TRBD1
DNA: TGCAGTGCTACGGACAGGGGGCGAAGTAGTGAAGCTTTCTTT
CDR3: CSATDRGRSSEAFF

V: TRBV29-1
size: NA
J: TRBJ2-7
D: NA
DNA: TGCAGCGTCAACAGGCAGGCCTCCTACGAGCAGTACTTC
CDR3: CSVNRQASYEQYF

V: TRBV7-8
size: NA
J: TRBJ2-7
D: NA
DNA: TGTGCCTGGAGTCCTGGCGGGGCCTACGAGCAGTACTTC
CDR3: CAWSPGGAYEQYF

V: TRBV25-1
size: NA
J: TRBJ1-2
D: NA
DNA: TGTGCCAGCAGTGATAGTGCCGGGGGTTATGGCTACACCTTC
CDR3: CASSDSAGGYGYTF

V: TRBV7-3
size: few
J: TRBJ2-7
D: NA
DNA: TGTGCCAGCAGCTTAATTCCGGGATCCTACGAGCAGTACTTC
CDR3: CASSLIPGSYEQYF

V: TRBV12-3/TRBV12-4
size: NA
J: TRBJ1-4
D: NA
DNA: TGTGCCAGCAGCGAGCCGGGCCCTCTCGGGAAACTGTTTTTT
CDR3: CASSEPGPLGKLFF

V: TRBV6-4
size: many
J: TRBJ1-5
D: NA
DNA: TGTGCCAGCAGTGACAGTGAGGGCCTGGGACAGCCCCAGCATTTT
CDR3: CASSDSEGLGQPQHF

V: TRBV4-3
size: few
J: TRBJ2-5
D: NA
DNA: TGCGCCAGCAGCCGTTCAGGACGGGAGACCCAGTACTTC
CDR3: CASSRSGRETQYF

V: TRBV13
size: NA
J: TRBJ2-2
D: TRBD2
DNA: TGTGCCAGCAGCTTGGGCCGGACTAGCGGGGGAACGAACACCGGGGAGCTGTTTTTT
CDR3: CASSLGRTSGGTNTGELFF

V: TRBV2
size: NA
J: TRBJ2-5
D: TRBD2
DNA: TGTGCCAGCAGTGAGGCGAGACTAGCGGGAACCCAGTACTTC
CDR3: CASSEARLAGTQYF

V: TRBV7-6
size: many
J: TRBJ1-2
D: TRBD1
DNA: TGTGCCAGCAGCCCCGAGACCGGGACAGGGTTGCGTGGCTACACCTTC
CDR3: CASSPETGTGLRGYTF

V: TRBV7-2
size: NA
J: TRBJ2-6
D: NA
DNA: TGTGCCAGCAGCCCCGGGACTTTC
CDR3: CASSPGTF

V: TRBV5-6
size: NA
J: TRBJ1-5
D: TRBD1
DNA: TGTGCCAGCAGCTTTAGGGGGCTGGTCAATCAGCCCCAGCATTTT
CDR3: CASSFRGLVNQPQHF

V: TRBV9
size: NA
J: TRBJ1-6
D: NA
DNA: TGTGCCAGCAGCCCTACGGGCACGGGCTCACCCCTCCACTTT
CDR3: CASSPTGTGSPLHF

V: TRBV14
size: many
J: TRBJ1-1
D: NA
DNA: TGTGCCAGCAGCCAAGATTACGGCTGGGCAGAAGCTTTCTTT
CDR3: CASSQDYGWAEAFF

V: TRBV6-6
size: NA
J: TRBJ2-7
D: TRBD1
DNA: TGTGCCAGCAGTTACTCCGGACAGGACAACTCCTACGAGCAGTACTTC
CDR3: CASSYSGQDNSYEQYF

V: TRBV14
size: NA
J: TRBJ2-7
D: NA
DNA: TGTGCCAGCAGCCAAGCCAGCTACGAGCTGTACTTC
CDR3: CASSQASYELYF

V: TRBV24-1
size: NA
J: TRBJ1-5
D: TRBD1
DNA: TGTGCCACCAGTGATTCCGCGAGGACAGGGGATCAGCCCCAGCATTTT
CDR3: CATSDSARTGDQPQHF

V: TRBV7-9
size: NA
J: TRBJ1-1
D: NA
DNA: TGCGCCAGCAGCCAATTTCGGGGCGACACTGAAGCTTTCTTT
CDR3: CASSQFRGDTEAFF

V: TRBV2
size: many
J: TRBJ2-2
D: NA
DNA: TGTGCCAGCAGTAATAGTTACTCGGGTGGTTTT
CDR3: CASSNSYSGGF

V: TRBV25-1
size: many
J: TRBJ2-5
D: TRBD1
DNA: TGTGCCAGCAGTGAACCCGGGACAGGACGAGAGACCCAGTACTTC
CDR3: CASSEPGTGRETQYF

V: TRBV7-3
size: NA
J: TRBJ2-7
D: NA
DNA: TGTGCCAGCAGCTTCCAGCAGGGGGGTATCAACGAGCAGTACTTC
CDR3: CASSFQQGGINEQYF

V: TRBV20-1
size: NA
J: TRBJ1-2
D: TRBD1
DNA: TGCAGTGCTAGGTCGGACAGGGTAGAGGACTATGGCTACACCTTC
CDR3: CSARSDRVEDYGYTF

V: TRBV4-2
size: many
J: TRBJ1-1
D: NA
DNA: TGTGCCAGCAGCCATCAGACTGAAGCTTTCTTT
CDR3: CASSHQTEAFF

V: TRBV19
size: NA
J: TRBJ1-2
D: NA
DNA: TGTGCCAGCAGGCGGACTCAGGGGTATGGCTACACCTTC
CDR3: CASRRTQGYGYTF

V: TRBV20-1
size: NA
J: TRBJ1-5
D: NA
DNA: TGCAGTGCTAGAGATCCTGGGGGCGATCAGCCCCAGCATTTT
CDR3: CSARDPGGDQPQHF

V: TRBV11-1
size: NA
J: TRBJ1-2
D: NA
DNA: TGTGCCAGCAGAGATCGGGGTAACTATGGCTACACCTTC
CDR3: CASRDRGNYGYTF

V: TRBV10-1
size: once
J: TRBJ2-1
D: NA
DNA: TGCGCCAGCAGTGAGAGCGGTCGCAATGAGCAGTTCTTC
CDR3: CASSESGRNEQFF

V: TRBV12-3/TRBV12-4
size: many
J: TRBJ2-5
D: TRBD2
DNA: TGTGCCAGCAGTTTTCGATTAGCGGGAGTCCCCCAAGAGACCCAGTACTTC
CDR3: CASSFRLAGVPQETQYF

V: TRBV19
size: few
J: TRBJ1-1
D: NA
DNA: TGTGCCAGTAGTCGGGTGGGGCAGTTGAACACTGAAGCTTTCTTT
CDR3: CASSRVGQLNTEAFF

V: TRBV7-9
size: few
J: TRBJ1-2
D: TRBD1
DNA: TGTGCCAGCAGCTTAGGGGACAGCCCATCGAACTATGGCTACACCTTC
CDR3: CASSLGDSPSNYGYTF

V: TRBV7-2
size: many
J: TRBJ1-5
D: NA
DNA: TGTGCCAGCAGCTCGTACAGGGTTGATCAGCCCCAGCATTTT
CDR3: CASSSYRVDQPQHF

V: TRBV10-1
size: once
J: TRBJ2-6
D: NA
DNA: TGCGCCAGCAGTGACAGGGACACCGGGGCCAACGTCCTGACTTTC
CDR3: CASSDRDTGANVLTF

V: TRBV6-6
size: few
J: TRBJ2-7
D: NA
DNA: TGTGCCAGCAGTTACGGGGGCATTGGACTAGTGGGTGAGCAGTACTTC
CDR3: CASSYGGIGLVGEQYF

V: TRBV4-1
size: few
J: TRBJ2-7
D: NA
DNA: TGCGCCAGCAGCCAAGCCAGGGAGCCCTCCTACGAGCAGTACTTC
CDR3: CASSQAREPSYEQYF

V: TRBV29-1
size: NA
J: TRBJ2-5
D: NA
DNA: TGCAGCGTTGTCCCGACTCCGCAAGAGACCCAGTACTTC
CDR3: CSVVPTPQETQYF

V: TRBV11-2
size: many
J: TRBJ2-7
D: NA
DNA: TGTGCCAGCAGCCTGACCGGGGAGCAGTACTTC
CDR3: CASSLTGEQYF

V: TRBV7-9
size: few
J: TRBJ1-2
D: TRBD1
DNA: TGTGCCAGCAGAGGGACAGGGCTTCGCTATGGCTACACCTTC
CDR3: CASRGTGLRYGYTF

V: TRBV20-1
size: few
J: TRBJ2-5
D: NA
DNA: TGCAGTGCCCCAGGGCAGCTAGAAGAGACCCAGTACTTC
CDR3: CSAPGQLEETQYF